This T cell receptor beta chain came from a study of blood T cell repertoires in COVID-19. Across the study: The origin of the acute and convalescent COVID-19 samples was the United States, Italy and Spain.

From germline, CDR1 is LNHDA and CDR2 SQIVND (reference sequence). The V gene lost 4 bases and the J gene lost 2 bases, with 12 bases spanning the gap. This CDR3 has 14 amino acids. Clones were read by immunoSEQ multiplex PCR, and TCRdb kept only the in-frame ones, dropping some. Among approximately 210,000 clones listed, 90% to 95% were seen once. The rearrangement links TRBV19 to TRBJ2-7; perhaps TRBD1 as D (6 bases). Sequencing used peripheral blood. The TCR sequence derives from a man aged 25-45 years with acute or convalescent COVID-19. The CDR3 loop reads CASSTGQKTYEQYF. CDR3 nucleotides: TGTGCCAGTAGTACCGGACAGAAAACCTACGAGCAGTACTTC. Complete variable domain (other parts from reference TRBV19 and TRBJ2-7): DGGITQSPKYLFRKEGQNVTLSCEQNLNHDAMYWYRQDPGQGLRLIYYSQIVNDFQKGDIAEGYSVSREKKESFPLTVTSAQKNPTAFYLCASSTGQKTYEQYFGPGTRLTVT.